These T cell receptor beta chains were read from a single sample in a study of cytomegalovirus exposure and HLA in healthy donors. Repertoires were generated with immunoSEQ multiplex PCR, while TCRdb's copy carries only in-frame clones and drops some. There are about 200,000 clones in the sample; around 83% occur only once, and 1.3% to 1.5% lies in the top ten. The sample taken for sequencing was PBMCs. Receptor source: a girl aged 5 to 17 in good health and CMV-seronegative. CDR3s leave out the opening cysteine and the closing phenylalanine or tryptophan. Part of the rows lack a size; the others show once, few, many or a class for expanded clones.

clone_size v_call cdr3_aa
NA TRBV10-2 ASSGGNRIQGGDGYT
NA TRBV19 ASSPRVSYEQY
NA TRBV5-4 ASRSRQGRTDTQY
NA TRBV11-2 ASSSPDRGLANEKLF
once TRBV28 ASGKQAYGYT
NA TRBV18 ASSPGTGIYEQY
NA TRBV6-1 ASSGHRGGYGYT
NA TRBV19 ASSTGQGLISNQPQH
NA TRBV7-6 ASSYPDQPQH
few TRBV2 ASSEGLSNQPQH
NA TRBV5-5 ASSLVGQGHTEAF
NA TRBV7-2 ASIPPAGGTQY
NA TRBV7-9 SSSLHRGYSDEQY
NA TRBV7-9 ASSLTGSTTEAF
once TRBV28 ASSLSVGGIGQPQH
NA TRBV5-4 ASSPGLVWNTQY
NA TRBV19 ASSPSRQGSYGYT
once TRBV5-6 ASSLVLRGNDRETQY
once TRBV19 ASSITGTEQY
NA TRBV2 ASSFELTQY
NA TRBV19 ASRMPGPRGAQY
once TRBV9 ASSVSQGGYTEAF
NA TRBV2 ASSEQSGGVTDTQY
NA TRBV28 ASKTSGTPGQGIGYT
NA TRBV18 ASSPPGPTNTEAF
NA TRBV4-3 ASSQDHLRVGGYEQY
NA TRBV30 AWSVGGFAKNIQY
NA TRBV9 ASSVAAGQGNEKLF
few TRBV19 ASSLRTGDHYEQY
few TRBV5-1 ASSKTTTNEKLF
NA TRBV7-2 ASSLESAGAGSPLH
NA TRBV30 AWGRQQGSAF
NA TRBV2 ASSSRGPSFSGNTIY
NA TRBV9 ASSVFLAGGGDEQF
NA TRBV7-3 ASSFRAHRDLSFDGYT
NA TRBV28 ASSLTRTSGRAPQF
NA TRBV6-5 ASSYSITYPEAF
NA TRBV6-5 ASSHRQGNSPLH
NA TRBV28 ASSLSHHRGRITYEQY
NA TRBV4-1 ASSQGSLEDNEQF
NA TRBV7-2 ASSFSGGRETQY
NA TRBV5-7 ASSFGLAGGPKTQY
NA TRBV7-2 ASSRGLAADTQY
NA TRBV5-1 ASSLVQRTEAF
NA TRBV7-9 ASNELGHLGETQY